Detailed here is one T cell receptor (beta chain). Its antigen is not identified. These data originate in a study of shared clonotypes between healthy human individuals. Every subset's genomic DNA went evenly onto several immunoSEQ plates. Produced via immunoSEQ multiplex PCR; TCRdb's table is partial and in-frame only. The repertoire holds about 710,000 clones, with approximately 77% as singletons. Study observations and caveats: Naive subsets, compared against memory subsets, generally had larger estimated richness values. Shared clonotypes across all four donors exceeded non-shared ones in generation probability.

Material for sequencing was memory CD4+ T cells sorted from blood. Subset specified: CD45RA-negative fraction. This receptor was obtained from a woman aged 25 to 39 in good health.

Here the CDR3 DNA reads TGTGCCAGCAGGGCGGAGGGCCTTGACAACAATGAGCAGTTCTTC. It specifies CASRAEGLDNNEQFF. The rearrangement links TRBV28 to TRBJ2-1, with D possibly being TRBD2 (6 bases). Germline CDR1 reads MDHEN; CDR2 reads SYDVKM. The CDR3 is 15 amino acids. Between the trimmed V and J ends, which lost 6 bases and 5 bases, there was a span of 17 bases. The variable domain in full, completed from reference TRBV28 and TRBJ2-1, reads DVKVTQSSRYLVKRTGEKVFLECVQDMDHENMFWYRQDPGLGLRLIYFSYDVKMKEKGDIPEGYSVSREKKERFSLILESASTNQTSMYLCASRAEGLDNNEQFFGPGTRLTVL.